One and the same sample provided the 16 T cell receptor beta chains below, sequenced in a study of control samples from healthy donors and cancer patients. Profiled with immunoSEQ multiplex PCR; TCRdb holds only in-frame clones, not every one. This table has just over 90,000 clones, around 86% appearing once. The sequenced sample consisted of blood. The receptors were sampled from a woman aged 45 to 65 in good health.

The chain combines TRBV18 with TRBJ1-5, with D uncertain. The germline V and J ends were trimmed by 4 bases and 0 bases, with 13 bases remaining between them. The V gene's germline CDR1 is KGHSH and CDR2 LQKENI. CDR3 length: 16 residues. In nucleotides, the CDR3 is TGTGCCAGCTCACTCCAACGGTCGGGTAGCAATCAGCCCCAGCATTTT. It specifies CASSLQRSGSNQPQHF.

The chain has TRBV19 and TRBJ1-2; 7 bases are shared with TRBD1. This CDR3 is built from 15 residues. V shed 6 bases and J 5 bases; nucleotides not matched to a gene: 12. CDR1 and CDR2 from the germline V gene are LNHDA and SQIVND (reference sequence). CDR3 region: CASSISGTVLYGYTF. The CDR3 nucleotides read TGTGCCAGTAGCATTTCCGGGACAGTCCTTTATGGCTACACCTTC. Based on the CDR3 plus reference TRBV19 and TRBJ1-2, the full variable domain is DGGITQSPKYLFRKEGQNVTLSCEQNLNHDAMYWYRQDPGQGLRLIYYSQIVNDFQKGDIAEGYSVSREKKESFPLTVTSAQKNPTAFYLCASSISGTVLYGYTFGSGTRLTVV.

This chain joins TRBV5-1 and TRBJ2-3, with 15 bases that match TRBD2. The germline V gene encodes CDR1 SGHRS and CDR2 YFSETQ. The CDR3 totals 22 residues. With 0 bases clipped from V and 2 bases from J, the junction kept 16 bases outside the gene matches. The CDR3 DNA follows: TGCGCCAGCAGCTTGGATCCGAGACCTGGACTAGCGGGAGGGCCTAACACAGATACGCAGTATTTT. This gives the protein CASSLDPRPGLAGGPNTDTQYF. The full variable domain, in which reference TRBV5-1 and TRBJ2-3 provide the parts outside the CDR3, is KAGVTQTPRYLIKTRGQQVTLSCSPISGHRSVSWYQQTPGQGLQFLFEYFSETQRNKGNFPGRFSGRQFSNSRSEMNVSTLELGDSALYLCASSLDPRPGLAGGPNTDTQYFGPGTRLTVL.

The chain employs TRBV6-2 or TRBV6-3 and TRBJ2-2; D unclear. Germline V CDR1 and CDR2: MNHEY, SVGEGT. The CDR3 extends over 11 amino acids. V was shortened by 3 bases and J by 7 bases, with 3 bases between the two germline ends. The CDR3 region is CASSYIGELFF. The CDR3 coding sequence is TGTGCCAGCAGTTATATCGGGGAGCTGTTTTTT.

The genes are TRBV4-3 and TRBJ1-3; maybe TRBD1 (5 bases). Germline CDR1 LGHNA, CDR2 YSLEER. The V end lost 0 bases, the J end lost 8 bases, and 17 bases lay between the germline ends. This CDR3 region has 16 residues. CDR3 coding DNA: TGCGCCAGCAGCCAAGATTTCGGGGCGACGGGGGACACCATATATTTT. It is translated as CASSQDFGATGDTIYF.

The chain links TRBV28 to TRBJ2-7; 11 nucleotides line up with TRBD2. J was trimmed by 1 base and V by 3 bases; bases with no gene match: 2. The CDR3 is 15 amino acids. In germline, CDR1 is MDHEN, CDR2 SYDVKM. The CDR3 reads CASSLGTSGSYEQYF. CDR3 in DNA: TGTGCCAGCAGTTTGGGGACTAGCGGTTCCTACGAGCAGTACTTC.

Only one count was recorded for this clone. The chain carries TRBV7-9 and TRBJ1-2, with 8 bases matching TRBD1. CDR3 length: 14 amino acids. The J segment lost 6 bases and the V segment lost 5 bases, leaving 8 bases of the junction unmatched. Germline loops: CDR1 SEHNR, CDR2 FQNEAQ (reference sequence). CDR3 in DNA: TGTGCCAGCAGCCCGGACAGGGTAGTCGATGGCTACACCTTC. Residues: CASSPDRVVDGYTF. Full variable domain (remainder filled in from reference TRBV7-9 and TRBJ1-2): DTGVSQNPRHKITKRGQNVTFRCDPISEHNRLYWYRQTLGQGPEFLTYFQNEAQLEKSRLLSDRFSAERPKGSFSTLEIQRTEQGDSAMYLCASSPDRVVDGYTFGSGTRLTVV.

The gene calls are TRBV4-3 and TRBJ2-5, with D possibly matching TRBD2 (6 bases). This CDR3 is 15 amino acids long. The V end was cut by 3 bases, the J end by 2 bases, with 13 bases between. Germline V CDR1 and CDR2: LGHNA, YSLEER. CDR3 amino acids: CASSHSGGPQETQYF. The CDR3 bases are TGCGCCAGCAGCCATTCCGGGGGTCCACAAGAGACCCAGTACTTC.

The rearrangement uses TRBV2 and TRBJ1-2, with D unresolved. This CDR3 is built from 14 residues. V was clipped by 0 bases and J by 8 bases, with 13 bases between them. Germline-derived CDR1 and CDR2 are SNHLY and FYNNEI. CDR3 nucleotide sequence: TGTGCCAGCAGTGAAGCTCCTGAACCAATCGGCTACACCTTC. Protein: CASSEAPEPIGYTF.

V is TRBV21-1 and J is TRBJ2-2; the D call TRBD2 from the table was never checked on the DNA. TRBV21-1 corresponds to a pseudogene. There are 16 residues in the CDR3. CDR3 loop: CASSALERGNTGELFF. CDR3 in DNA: TGTGCCAGCAGCGCCTTAGAGCGGGGGAACACCGGGGAGCTGTTTTTT.

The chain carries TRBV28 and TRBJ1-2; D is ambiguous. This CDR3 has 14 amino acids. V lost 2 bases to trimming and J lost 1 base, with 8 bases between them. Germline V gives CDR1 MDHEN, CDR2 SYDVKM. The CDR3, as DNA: TGTGCCAGCAGTTTAGTATCCAGTAACTATGGCTACACCTTC. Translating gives CASSLVSSNYGYTF.

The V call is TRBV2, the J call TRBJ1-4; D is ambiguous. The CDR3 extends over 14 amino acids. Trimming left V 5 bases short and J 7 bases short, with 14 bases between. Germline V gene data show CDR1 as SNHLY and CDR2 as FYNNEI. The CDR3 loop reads CASSSTVVGEKLFF. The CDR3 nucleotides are TGTGCCAGCAGTTCGACGGTGGTAGGTGAAAAACTGTTTTTT.

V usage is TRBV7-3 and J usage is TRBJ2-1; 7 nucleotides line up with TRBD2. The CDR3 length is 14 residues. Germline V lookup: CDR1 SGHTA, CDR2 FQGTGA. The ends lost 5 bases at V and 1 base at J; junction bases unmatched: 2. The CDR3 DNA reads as TGTGCCAGCAGCGAGGGACTATCCTACAATGAGCAGTTCTTC. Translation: CASSEGLSYNEQFF.

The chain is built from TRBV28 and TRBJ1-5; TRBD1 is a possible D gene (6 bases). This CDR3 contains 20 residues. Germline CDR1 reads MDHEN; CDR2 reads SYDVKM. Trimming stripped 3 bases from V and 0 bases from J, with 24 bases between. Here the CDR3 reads CASSFPRQDVIPYSNQPQHF. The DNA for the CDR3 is TGTGCCAGCAGTTTTCCTCGACAGGACGTAATCCCTTATAGCAATCAGCCCCAGCATTTT.

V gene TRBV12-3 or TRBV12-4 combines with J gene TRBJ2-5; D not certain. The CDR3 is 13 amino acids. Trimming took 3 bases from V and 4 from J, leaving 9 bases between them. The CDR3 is CASSFGRVETQYF. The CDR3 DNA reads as TGTGCCAGCAGTTTCGGTAGGGTAGAGACCCAGTACTTC.

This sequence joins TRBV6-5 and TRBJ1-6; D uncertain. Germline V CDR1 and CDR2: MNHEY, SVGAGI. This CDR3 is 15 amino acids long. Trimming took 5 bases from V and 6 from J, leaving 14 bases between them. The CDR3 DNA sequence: TGTGCCAGCAGTCTAGGACGGCCGAGTAATTCACCCCTCCACTTT. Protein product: CASSLGRPSNSPLHF.